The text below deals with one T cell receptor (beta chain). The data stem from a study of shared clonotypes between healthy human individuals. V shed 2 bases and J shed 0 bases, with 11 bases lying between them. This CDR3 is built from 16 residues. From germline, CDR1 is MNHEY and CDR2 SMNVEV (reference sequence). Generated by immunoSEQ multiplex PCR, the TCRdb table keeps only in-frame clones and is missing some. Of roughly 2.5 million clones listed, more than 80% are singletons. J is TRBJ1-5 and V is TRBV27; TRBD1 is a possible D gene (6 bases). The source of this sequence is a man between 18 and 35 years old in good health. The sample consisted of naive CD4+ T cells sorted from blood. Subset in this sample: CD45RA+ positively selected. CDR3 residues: CASSLLGTTSNQPQHF. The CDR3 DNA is TGTGCCAGCAGTTTACTCGGGACAACTAGCAATCAGCCCCAGCATTTT.